The 19 T cell receptor beta chains presented below share a single source sample, sequenced in a study of blood T cells in healthy people across ages. Next came a second PCR, run for about 7 to 12 cycles, which used a sample-barcoded 5' primer along with a J-beta primer mix. One entry per CDR3 protein results from TCRdb running MiXCR on the 5' RACE reads. The sample includes about 1.8 million distinct CDR3 sequences, around half of them seen just once. Sequencing was performed on blood. The receptor set was obtained from a middle-aged woman in good health.

This rearrangement joins TRBV6-5 to TRBJ2-1, with TRBD1 as a possible D gene (6 bases). Trimming left V 4 bases short and J 4 bases short, with 14 bases between. This CDR3 region has 15 residues. CDR1 is MNHEY and CDR2 is SVGAGI in the germline V gene. The CDR3 protein is CASSFTIGGYNEQFF. The CDR3 coding sequence is TGTGCCAGCAGTTTCACGATAGGGGGATACAATGAGCAGTTCTTC.

J is TRBJ2-4 and V is TRBV20-1; the D gene is possibly TRBD2 (7 bases). Per the germline V gene, CDR1 is DFQATT and CDR2 is SNEGSKA (reference sequence). CDR3 size: 14 residues. The germline V and J ends were trimmed by 6 bases and 7 bases, with 19 bases remaining between them. The CDR3, as DNA: TGCAGTGCAAGCCCCTGGGGGGGCTTGAACATTCAGTACTTC. This gives the protein CSASPWGGLNIQYF.

The rearrangement uses TRBV20-1 and TRBJ2-5, with 9 bases lining up with TRBD1. The J segment lost 4 bases and the V segment lost 6 bases, leaving 9 bases of the junction unmatched. Germline V gives CDR1 DFQATT, CDR2 SNEGSKA (reference sequence). The CDR3 loop spans 14 amino acids. The CDR3 nucleotides read TGCAGTGCCCAGCCGGGACAGGGAACAGAGACCCAGTACTTC. Translation gives CSAQPGQGTETQYF.

This chain connects TRBV7-9 to TRBJ2-7; tentatively, D is TRBD2 (7 bases). CDR3 length: 15 amino acids. Looked up from germline, CDR1 is SEHNR and CDR2 is FQNEAQ (reference sequence). The ends were cut back, 0 bases at V and 1 base at J, with 10 bases in the middle. The CDR3 DNA is TGTGCCAGCAGCTTAGCGGGGGGGGCATCCTACGAGCAGTACTTC. Its protein product is CASSLAGGASYEQYF.

V is TRBV28 and J is TRBJ2-1; tentative D call: TRBD2 (6 bases). CDR1 is MDHEN, CDR2 SYDVKM, per germline. The length of the CDR3 is 15 residues. With 7 bases removed from V and 0 bases from J, the gap between germline ends came to 13 bases. The CDR3 reads CASTNSGSSYNEQFF. CDR3 bases: TGTGCCAGCACCAATAGCGGAAGCTCCTACAATGAGCAGTTCTTC.

This sequence joins TRBV29-1 and TRBJ2-5, with 8 nucleotides matching TRBD1. The V segment lost 4 bases and the J segment 11 bases; nucleotides outside the gene matches: 9. This CDR3 has 12 residues. Germline V gene sequence: CDR1 SQVTM, CDR2 ANQGSEA. The CDR3 DNA reads as TGCAGCGTTGGTGGACAGGGCAAGGAGCAGTACTTC. Its translation: CSVGGQGKEQYF. Full variable domain (rest looked up from reference TRBV29-1 and TRBJ2-5): SAVISQKPSRDICQRGTSLTIQCQVDSQVTMMFWYRQQPGQSLTLIATANQGSEATYESGFVIDKFPISRPNLTFSTLTVSNMSPEDSSIYLCSVGGQGKEQYFGPGTRLLVL.

The chain combines TRBV24-1 with TRBJ2-7; D ambiguous. The J call may be mistaken, given a closer DNA end match to TRBJ2-5. The CDR3 consists of 12 residues. Germline-derived CDR1 and CDR2 are KGHDR and SFDVKD. The CDR3 is CATGGPEETQYF. CDR3 bases: TGTGCCACCGGTGGACCCGAGGAGACCCAGTACTTC.

This clonotype was observed a few times. V usage is TRBV7-2 and J usage is TRBJ2-7, with D maybe TRBD1 (5 bases). CDR3 size: 15 residues. Germline V gene data show CDR1 as SGHTA and CDR2 as FQGNSA. V shed 5 bases and J shed 3 bases, with 17 bases lying between them. The CDR3 sequence is CASSRTPNQDYEQYF. The CDR3 DNA reads TGTGCCAGCAGCCGGACACCGAATCAAGACTACGAGCAGTACTTC.

The gene calls are TRBV28 and TRBJ1-5; D is unresolved. This CDR3 has 11 residues. The germline CDR1 and CDR2 sequences are MDHEN and SYDVKM. Between the trimmed V and J ends, which lost 6 bases and 4 bases, there was a span of 4 bases. DNA for the CDR3: TGTGCCAGCAGGCAAAATCAGCCCCAGCATTTT. Protein product: CASRQNQPQHF.

This clonotype was seen a handful of times. V usage is TRBV20-1 and J usage is TRBJ1-5; 7 positions agree with TRBD1. CDR1 is DFQATT and CDR2 is SNEGSKA in the germline V gene (reference sequence). This CDR3 spans 14 amino acids. The V segment lost 3 bases and the J segment 7 bases; nucleotides outside the gene matches: 9. The CDR3 protein is CSARRRGREQPQHF. In DNA, the CDR3 is TGCAGTGCTAGGAGGAGGGGGCGCGAGCAGCCCCAGCATTTT.

V is TRBV20-1 and J is TRBJ2-1, with TRBD2 as a possible D gene (6 bases). This CDR3 is 16 amino acids long. V was pared by 5 bases and J by 4 bases, with 21 bases between. Germline lookup yields CDR1 DFQATT and CDR2 SNEGSKA (reference sequence). The CDR3 DNA follows: TGCAGTGCTCCCTCGGGGGAGCCGACTCCATACAATGAGCAGTTCTTC. Translated, it gives CSAPSGEPTPYNEQFF.

The chain employs TRBV6-2 or TRBV6-3 and TRBJ2-1; no definite D call. The CDR3 has 13 residues. Germline V gives CDR1 MNHEY, CDR2 SVGEGT. V was cut by 5 bases and J by 6 bases, with 11 bases left in between. In DNA form, the CDR3 reads TGTGCCAGCAGTCCCCATCCCTTCAATGAGCAGTTCTTC. This translates into CASSPHPFNEQFF.

This clonotype was recorded once. An end of the junction differs from the germline gene, which may be a read error. The chain combines TRBV6-5 with TRBJ2-7, with D possibly being TRBD1 (5 bases). Germline assignment: CDR1 MNHEY and CDR2 SVGAGI. This CDR3 contains 12 residues. The CDR3 region is CASSYPSGAEYF. Here the CDR3 DNA reads TGTGCCAGCAGTTACCCGTCTGGGGCCGAGTACTTT.

The rearrangement links TRBV4-2 to TRBJ1-5; D possibly corresponds to TRBD1 (5 bases). The CDR3 is made up of 15 amino acids. From germline, CDR1 is LGHNA and CDR2 YNFKEQ. V gave up 0 bases and J gave up 3 bases, with 9 bases separating them. The DNA of the CDR3 is TGTGCCAGCAGCCAAGACGGGGGGGACAATCAGCCCCAGCATTTT. Its translation: CASSQDGGDNQPQHF.

This clonotype was observed a few times. This sequence joins TRBV20-1 and TRBJ2-7, with TRBD2 matching over 7 bases. Unmatched junction bases numbered 6, after V lost 0 bases and J lost 1 base. The germline V gene encodes CDR1 DFQATT and CDR2 SNEGSKA (reference sequence). CDR3 length: 15 residues. The DNA of the CDR3 is TGCAGTGCTAGAGATCCGGGGCGGGGGTCCTACGAGCAGTACTTC. Its translation: CSARDPGRGSYEQYF.

The chain carries TRBV2 and TRBJ2-3; D is possibly TRBD1 (6 bases). Germline CDR1 SNHLY, CDR2 FYNNEI. The CDR3 length is 13 residues. The ends were cut back, 11 bases at V and 1 base at J, with 13 bases in the middle. In nucleotides, the CDR3 is TGTGCCGGGCTAGAGGGGGGCACAGATACGCAGTATTTT. It is translated as CAGLEGGTDTQYF.

The chain has TRBV9 and TRBJ2-7; D unclear. This CDR3 contains 14 residues. Germline CDR1 reads SGDLS; CDR2 reads YYNGEE. Trimming removed 4 bases at V and 2 bases at J, with 13 bases between. Written as DNA, the CDR3 is TGTGCCAGCAGCCCCCGGATGGTCCCCTACGAGCAGTACTTC. This codes for CASSPRMVPYEQYF.

This clonotype was counted a few times. The chain is built from TRBV20-1 and TRBJ2-5; TRBD2 is a possible D gene (6 bases). This CDR3 region has 15 residues. V lost 2 bases and J lost 5, with 18 bases in between. Germline V gene sequence: CDR1 DFQATT, CDR2 SNEGSKA (reference sequence). The CDR3 nucleotides are TGCAGTGCTAGATCCCCGGGACTCAGGCAGGAGACCCAGTACTTC. It translates to CSARSPGLRQETQYF.

The chain employs TRBV5-5 and TRBJ1-5; D is unresolved. Germline V gene data show CDR1 as SGHKS and CDR2 as YYEKEE (reference sequence). This CDR3 region has 15 residues. Trimming removed 0 bases from V and 0 bases from J, with 7 bases in between. CDR3 nucleotide sequence: TGTGCCAGCAGCTTGGAACAGAGTAGCAATCAGCCCCAGCATTTT. Protein product: CASSLEQSSNQPQHF.